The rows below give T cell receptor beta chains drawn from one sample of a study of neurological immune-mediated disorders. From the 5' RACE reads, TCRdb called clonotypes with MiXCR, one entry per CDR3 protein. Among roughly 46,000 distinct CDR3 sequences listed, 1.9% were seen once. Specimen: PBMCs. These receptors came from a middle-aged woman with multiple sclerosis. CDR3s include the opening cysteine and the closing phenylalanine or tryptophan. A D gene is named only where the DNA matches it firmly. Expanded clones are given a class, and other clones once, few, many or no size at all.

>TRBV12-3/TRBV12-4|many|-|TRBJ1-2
TGTGCCAGCAGCCTAGCGGGGGCAGGCTATGGCTACACCTTC
CASSLAGAGYGYTF
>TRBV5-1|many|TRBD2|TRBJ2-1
TGCGCCAGCAGCTTGGGGTACCGGGAGGTGCAGTTCTTC
CASSLGYREVQFF
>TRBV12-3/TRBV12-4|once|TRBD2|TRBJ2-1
TGTGCCAGCGCGGGGCGGGGGTTCTACAATGAGCAGTTCTTC
CASAGRGFYNEQFF
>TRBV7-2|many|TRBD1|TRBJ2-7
TGTGCCAGCAGCTACGCGACAGGGACCCCCTACGAGCAGTACTTC
CASSYATGTPYEQYF
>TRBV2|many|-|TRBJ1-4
TGTGCCAGCGGATACAGGGAACAGGATGAAAAACTGTTTTTT
CASGYREQDEKLFF
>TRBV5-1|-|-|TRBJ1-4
TGCGCCAGCAGGGTAGGGGTGGATGAAAAACTGTTTTTT
CASRVGVDEKLFF
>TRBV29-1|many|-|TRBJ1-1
TGCAGCGTTGAAGTGCCATCAAAGGCTGGGGGAGCTTTCTTT
CSVEVPSKAGGAFF
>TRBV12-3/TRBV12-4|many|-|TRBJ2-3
TGTGCCAGCAGCCCTACCGTCCAGGGACCTGATACGCAGTATTTT
CASSPTVQGPDTQYF
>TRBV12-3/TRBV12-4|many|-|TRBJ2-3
TGTGCCAGCGCGGGACTTCCTAGCACAGATACGCAGTATTTT
CASAGLPSTDTQYF
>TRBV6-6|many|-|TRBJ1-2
TGTGCCAGCAGCCCAAGACAGTACAACTATGGCTACACCTTC
CASSPRQYNYGYTF